This T cell receptor beta chain is drawn from a study of early T cells in non-severe SARS-CoV-2 infection. With V trimmed by 5 bases and J by 3 bases, 7 bases remained unmatched. The CDR3 has 16 amino acids. TCRdb re-analysed the 5' RACE reads in MiXCR, keeping a single row per CDR3 protein. Of about 90,000 distinct CDR3 sequences listed, roughly 12% are singletons. The table lists this clonotype with many counts. The material was whole blood, obtained at baseline. The V call is TRBV12-3 or TRBV12-4, the J call TRBJ1-5, with TRBD1 matching over 10 bases. This sequence originates from an adult who was a healthcare worker with PCR-confirmed SARS-CoV-2 infection or an uninfected control (not recorded which). The CDR3 here is CASSRPGQGFNQPQHF. Written as DNA, the CDR3 is TGTGCCAGCAGTCGTCCGGGACAGGGGTTCAATCAGCCCCAGCATTTT.